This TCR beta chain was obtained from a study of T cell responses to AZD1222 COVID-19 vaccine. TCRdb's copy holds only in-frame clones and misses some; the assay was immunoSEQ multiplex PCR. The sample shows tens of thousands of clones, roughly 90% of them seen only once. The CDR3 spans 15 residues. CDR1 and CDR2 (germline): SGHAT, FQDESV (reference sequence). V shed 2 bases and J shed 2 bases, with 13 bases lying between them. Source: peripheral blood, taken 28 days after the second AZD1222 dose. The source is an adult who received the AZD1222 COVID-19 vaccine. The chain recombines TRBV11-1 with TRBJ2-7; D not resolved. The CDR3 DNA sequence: TGTGCCAGCAGCTTAACCCGGGTCGGAGCCTACGAGCAGTACTTC. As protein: CASSLTRVGAYEQYF. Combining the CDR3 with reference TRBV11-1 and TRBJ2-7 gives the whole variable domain EAEVAQSPRYKITEKSQAVAFWCDPISGHATLYWYRQILGQGPELLVQFQDESVVDDSQLPKDRFSAERLKGVDSTLKIQPAELGDSAMYLCASSLTRVGAYEQYFGPGTRLTVT.